The 26 T cell receptor beta chains in this list originate from one sample, sequenced in a study of control samples from healthy donors and cancer patients. Only in-frame clones appear in the TCRdb table, and some are missing; sequencing was by immunoSEQ multiplex PCR. Found here are roughly 59,000 clones, 92% of them singletons; the top ten hold 1.5% to 2%. Sequencing used PBMCs. These receptors were obtained from a man aged 35 to 55 with colorectal cancer.

This clone was counted a few times. The V gene is TRBV18, the J gene TRBJ1-1; possibly TRBD1 for D (5 bases). Germline V gene data show CDR1 as KGHSH and CDR2 as LQKENI. The CDR3 is 14 amino acids. The V end lost 1 base, the J end lost 3 bases, and 9 bases lay between the germline ends. CDR3 region: CASSPLAGDTEAFF. The CDR3, as DNA: TGTGCCAGCTCACCACTCGCGGGGGACACTGAAGCTTTCTTT.

V usage is TRBV2 and J usage is TRBJ2-5; no clear D gene. The CDR3 length is 15 residues. CDR1 and CDR2 from the germline V gene are SNHLY and FYNNEI. V was pared by 4 bases and J by 4 bases, with 16 bases between. DNA for the CDR3: TGTGCCAGCAGTGTACGGCTAATCGTGGGAGAGACCCAGTACTTC. Residues: CASSVRLIVGETQYF. Complete variable domain (other parts from reference TRBV2 and TRBJ2-5): EPEVTQTPSHQVTQMGQEVILRCVPISNHLYFYWYRQILGQKVEFLVSFYNNEISEKSEIFDDQFSVERPDGSNFTLKIRSTKLEDSAMYFCASSVRLIVGETQYFGPGTRLLVL.

The J gene is TRBJ2-3, the V gene TRBV6-6, with 13 bases identical to TRBD2. Per germline, CDR1 MNHNY and CDR2 SVGAGI (reference sequence). CDR3 size: 17 residues. Germline trimming cut 5 bases from V and 0 bases from J; bases unmatched to any gene: 5. CDR3 sequence reads: CASSHRLAGGSTDTQYF. For the CDR3, the DNA is TGTGCCAGCAGTCACCGACTAGCGGGGGGTAGCACAGATACGCAGTATTTT.

V is TRBV12-3 or TRBV12-4 and J is TRBJ2-1; a weak D match, TRBD1 (5 bases). The CDR3 length is 11 residues. Trimming took off 6 bases at V and 8 bases at J, with 8 bases between the two ends. CDR3 in DNA: TGTGCCAGCAGGTGGGGCGATGAGCAGTTCTTC. This codes for CASRWGDEQFF.

V usage is TRBV2 and J usage is TRBJ1-3, with 11 bases that match TRBD1. Per germline, CDR1 SNHLY and CDR2 FYNNEI. This CDR3 has 15 amino acids. The V gene end was trimmed by 4 bases and the J gene end by 5 bases; junction bases not matched to a gene: 4. Here the CDR3 DNA reads TGTGCCAGCAGTGCATGGACAGGGGGCAGAAACACCATATATTTT. Protein sequence: CASSAWTGGRNTIYF.

The V and J genes are TRBV6-6 and TRBJ2-5, with 10 bases aligning to TRBD2. Trimming cost V 5 bases and J 5 bases; bases outside gene matches: 14. From germline, CDR1 is MNHNY and CDR2 SVGAGI (reference sequence). CDR3 length: 17 amino acids. The CDR3 region is CASSPNGGLALGETQYF. The CDR3 DNA reads TGTGCCAGCAGTCCTAACGGGGGACTAGCGCTTGGGGAGACCCAGTACTTC.

This rearrangement joins TRBV5-1 to TRBJ1-5; 7 positions agree with TRBD1. The ends lost 5 bases at V and 3 bases at J; junction bases unmatched: 5. The CDR3 loop spans 14 amino acids. Looked up from germline, CDR1 is SGHRS and CDR2 is YFSETQ. This chain's CDR3 is CASSPTGNNQPQHF. The CDR3 coding sequence is TGCGCCAGCAGTCCGACAGGGAACAATCAGCCCCAGCATTTT.

This sequence joins TRBV7-2 and TRBJ2-7; 11 bases map to TRBD2. Germline V gene sequence: CDR1 SGHTA, CDR2 FQGNSA. The CDR3 runs 15 residues. V was pared by 4 bases and J by 7 bases, with 9 bases of the junction left unmatched. The CDR3, as DNA: TGTGCCAGCAGCTCCGACCTACTAGCGGGGGTGGAGCAGTACTTC. Translated, it gives CASSSDLLAGVEQYF. Filled out from reference TRBV7-2 and TRBJ2-7, the complete variable domain reads GAGVSQSPSNKVTEKGKDVELRCDPISGHTALYWYRQSLGQGLEFLIYFQGNSAPDKSGLPSDRFSAERTGGSVSTLTIQRTQQEDSAVYLCASSSDLLAGVEQYFGPGTRLTVT.

The chain is built from TRBV6-5 and TRBJ2-1; 10 nucleotides align to TRBD2. J lost 10 bases, V lost 6 bases, and 6 bases had no gene match. In germline, CDR1 is MNHEY, CDR2 SVGAGI. This CDR3 has 13 residues. The CDR3 DNA sequence: TGTGCCAGCAGGCTAGCGGGGGCCAGGGAGCAGTTCTTC. Translated, it gives CASRLAGAREQFF.

The rearrangement joins TRBV18 to TRBJ1-3; D remains ambiguous. Trimming removed 6 bases at V and 6 bases at J, with 9 bases between. CDR1 is KGHSH, CDR2 LQKENI, per germline. The CDR3 covers 12 residues. CDR3 residues: CASSELSNTIYF. The CDR3 DNA follows: TGTGCCAGCTCGGAGCTATCAAACACCATATATTTT.

This clone was counted a single time. The V gene is TRBV6-5, the J gene TRBJ2-2, with 9 bases fitting TRBD1. The J segment lost 7 bases and the V segment lost 7 bases, leaving 7 bases of the junction unmatched. In germline, CDR1 is MNHEY, CDR2 SVGAGI. The CDR3 loop spans 14 amino acids. CDR3 nucleotides: TGTGCCAGCACCTTACAGGGGGCGGGCGGGGAGCTGTTTTTT. Amino acid sequence: CASTLQGAGGELFF.

V gene TRBV7-9 combines with J gene TRBJ2-7; a weak D match, TRBD2 (5 bases). The germline gives CDR1 SEHNR, CDR2 FQNEAQ (reference sequence). The V gene lost 1 base and the J gene lost 7 bases, with 20 bases spanning the gap. The CDR3 covers 16 residues. This CDR3 is CASSLVGPSRTWEQYF. In DNA, the CDR3 is TGTGCCAGCAGCTTAGTTGGGCCATCGAGGACTTGGGAGCAGTACTTC.

This chain connects TRBV11-2 to TRBJ2-7; D is undetermined. CDR1 and CDR2 (germline): SGHAT, FQNNGV. This CDR3 region has 12 residues. Trimming shortened V by 6 bases and J by 7 bases, and 13 bases separated the two germline ends. As DNA, the CDR3 is TGTGCCAGCAGTTACCCGACCGGGGAGCAGTACTTC. Amino acids: CASSYPTGEQYF.

The rearrangement uses TRBV7-2 and TRBJ2-1, with 7 positions matching TRBD2. V dropped 2 bases and J dropped 5; count of bases not matched to a gene: 6. CDR1 is SGHTA and CDR2 is FQGNSA in the germline V gene. This CDR3 is 15 amino acids long. Here the CDR3 reads CASSLMGRGHNEQFF. The CDR3 DNA is TGTGCCAGCAGCTTAATGGGGAGGGGACACAATGAGCAGTTCTTC. The complete variable domain, with remaining parts taken from reference TRBV7-2 and TRBJ2-1, reads GAGVSQSPSNKVTEKGKDVELRCDPISGHTALYWYRQSLGQGLEFLIYFQGNSAPDKSGLPSDRFSAERTGGSVSTLTIQRTQQEDSAVYLCASSLMGRGHNEQFFGPGTRLTVL.

The rearrangement links TRBV9 to TRBJ2-2, with D hard to call. The CDR3 is 14 amino acids. CDR1 is SGDLS and CDR2 is YYNGEE in the germline V gene. Trimming cost V 7 bases and J 0 bases, with 10 bases left between them. CDR3 sequence: CASGGRANTGELFF. The CDR3 region has the DNA TGTGCCAGCGGCGGACGGGCGAACACCGGGGAGCTGTTTTTT.

The chain uses TRBV6-1 and TRBJ1-2, with D maybe TRBD1 (5 bases). Germline-derived CDR1 and CDR2 are MNHNS and SASEGT. V lost 3 bases, J lost 4 bases, and 6 bases lay in between. The CDR3 is made up of 12 amino acids. CDR3 sequence: CASSDGAYGYTF. CDR3 DNA: TGTGCCAGCAGTGACGGGGCCTATGGCTACACCTTC.

This rearrangement joins TRBV24-1 to TRBJ1-2; the match to TRBD1 covers 8 bases. CDR1 and CDR2 from the germline V gene are KGHDR and SFDVKD. Trimming at V came to 3 bases and at J to 7 bases, leaving 6 bases not matched to a gene. The CDR3 totals 14 residues. CDR3 nucleotides: TGTGCCACCAGTGATCAGGACAGGGTAACTGGCTACACCTTC. Its translation is CATSDQDRVTGYTF.

This clone was seen just once. The chain uses TRBV5-1 and TRBJ2-7; 9 nucleotides line up with TRBD1. Trimming removed 0 bases from V and 5 bases from J; junction bases left unmatched: 3. CDR1 and CDR2 from the germline V gene are SGHRS and YFSETQ. This CDR3 is 14 amino acids long. This CDR3 reads CASSLADRGDEQYF. The CDR3 region has the DNA TGCGCCAGCAGCTTGGCGGACAGGGGAGACGAGCAGTACTTC.

The V call is TRBV3-1 (or the pseudogene TRBV3-2), the J call TRBJ1-2; 7 bases line up with TRBD1. The CDR3 runs to 13 residues. V dropped 5 bases and J dropped 8; count of bases not matched to a gene: 8. From germline, CDR1 is LGHDT and CDR2 YNNKEL (reference sequence). The CDR3 DNA follows: TGTGCCAGCAGCTCGTACAGGGGAGTGGGCTACACCTTC. Its protein is CASSSYRGVGYTF.

The genes are TRBV18 and TRBJ1-2; D not certain. This CDR3 is built from 16 residues. Germline V gene sequence: CDR1 KGHSH, CDR2 LQKENI. V lost 6 bases, J lost 1 base, and 18 bases lay in between. CDR3 in amino acids: CASSNNRREGNYGYTF. Written as DNA, the CDR3 is TGTGCCAGCTCTAACAATCGAAGGGAGGGTAACTATGGCTACACCTTC.

This clone was detected only once. The V gene is TRBV24-1, the J gene TRBJ2-1, with 11 bases lining up with TRBD2. Germline V CDR1 and CDR2: KGHDR, SFDVKD. This CDR3 contains 16 residues. V was clipped by 0 bases and J by 5 bases; unmatched bases: 2. In DNA, the CDR3 is TGTGCCACCAGTGATTTGTCTAGCGGGGGGAACAATGAGCAGTTCTTC. Translation gives CATSDLSSGGNNEQFF.

This clone appeared a single time. The V gene is TRBV7-3, the J gene TRBJ2-5, with TRBD2 matching 10 bases. Germline loops: CDR1 SGHTA, CDR2 FQGTGA. There are 16 residues in the CDR3. V lost 2 bases and J lost 5; bases outside the gene matches: 8. CDR3 amino acids: CASSLQAGGRGETQYF. CDR3 DNA sequence: TGTGCCAGCAGCTTACAAGCGGGGGGGCGCGGGGAGACCCAGTACTTC. The variable domain in full, completed from reference TRBV7-3 and TRBJ2-5, reads GAGVSQTPSNKVTEKGKYVELRCDPISGHTALYWYRQSLGQGPEFLIYFQGTGAADDSGLPNDRFFAVRPEGSVSTLKIQRTERGDSAVYLCASSLQAGGRGETQYFGPGTRLLVL.

This clone was seen just once. The chain couples TRBV6-1 to TRBJ2-7; D possibly corresponds to TRBD1 (6 bases). Germline CDR1 MNHNS, CDR2 SASEGT. Trimming cost V 4 bases and J 3 bases, with 16 bases left between them. The CDR3 has 15 amino acids. The chain's CDR3 is CASSARQGISYEQYF. The CDR3 nucleotides are TGTGCCAGCAGTGCGCGTCAGGGGATTAGCTACGAGCAGTACTTC.

The chain employs TRBV4-1 and TRBJ2-5; tentative D call: TRBD1 (6 bases). V lost 1 base and J lost 4, with 10 bases in between. The germline V gene encodes CDR1 MGHRA and CDR2 YSYEKL. CDR3 size: 14 residues. CDR3 amino acids: CASSQVPRGETQYF. The CDR3 DNA sequence: TGCGCCAGCAGCCAAGTACCCAGGGGAGAGACCCAGTACTTC.

The chain links TRBV5-1 to TRBJ2-5; 7 bases align to TRBD2. Germline-derived CDR1 and CDR2 are SGHRS and YFSETQ. This CDR3 region has 16 residues. V was pared by 0 bases and J by 1 base, with 6 bases of the junction left unmatched. CDR3 nucleotide sequence: TGCGCCAGCAGCTTGGGATCTAGCGGAGTCCAAGAGACCCAGTACTTC. Translating it yields CASSLGSSGVQETQYF.

The chain combines TRBV6-5 with TRBJ1-1, with D possibly being TRBD1 (5 bases). Germline V lookup: CDR1 MNHEY, CDR2 SVGAGI. The V and J ends lost 6 bases and 6 bases respectively, with 17 bases between them. CDR3 length: 14 amino acids. The CDR3 reads CASRPGPQLAEAFF. The CDR3 DNA follows: TGTGCCAGCAGACCGGGACCCCAGTTGGCTGAAGCTTTCTTT.